The present entry profiles one T cell receptor beta chain with its context. This clone has just one count. Its antigen remains undetermined. It has no much larger one-base neighbor in the sample; base qualities were not kept. V has 4 bases trimmed and J has 2 bases trimmed; junction bases matching no gene number 7. The CDR3 measures 16 amino acids from cysteine to phenylalanine. Of the read, only the CDR3 DNA is kept; its 48 bases are in frame from base 1. From a lookup of the germline V gene, CDR1 and CDR2 are SGHRS and YFSETQ. Libraries were made using the immunoSEQ multiplex PCR assay. TCRdb stores this immuneACCESS table with in-frame sequences only. Part of the clones is absent; in the studies checked, under half of the shortfall reflects unresolved V genes, and no reason is known for the rest. The sample profile shows 120,000 or so clones; 75% to 95% of them were found once. Less than 2.5% of the sample rests with the top ten.

The sample comes from a study of control samples from healthy donors and cancer patients (TCRdb year 2020). The chain is made from TRBV5-1 and TRBJ2-5, with 11 central nucleotides matching TRBD2. Sequenced: blood. This clonotype was sampled from a man aged 18 to 35 in good health. The nucleotides are TGCGCCAGCAGCCCGGGGACTAGCGGCTTACAAGAGACCCAGTACTTC. This is translated as CASSPGTSGLQETQYF.